The source of this TCR beta chain is a study of metastatic and nonmetastatic thyroid tumors. Study details: Peripheral blood and tumor or nodule samples from malignant and benign thyroid patients were compared.

All patients were untreated before thyroid surgery. About this clone itself: Its matching antigen is unknown.

Via MiXCR, TCRdb re-called the PCR reads. The sample includes under 45,000 clones, roughly 35% of them seen just once. Study-level points and caveats: Reported TCR beta diversity, measured in blood and tumor, was significantly higher for malignant thyroid tumors than for benign nodules.

Sequencing used tumor tissue. The clonotype originates from a female donor with papillary thyroid cancer or a benign thyroid nodule (not recorded which). Some clones in this sample may be carry-over from other donors' samples.

The CDR3 nucleotides are TGTGCCAGTAGTAGTCGGGAGCGGTTATTGTCTAATGAGCAGTTCTTC. Its translation is CASSSRERLLSNEQFF. This chain uses TRBV19 with TRBJ2-1, with a tentative D call TRBD2 (6 bases). This CDR3 spans 16 amino acids. V dropped 4 bases and J dropped 7 bases, with 20 bases sitting between them. Germline CDR1 and CDR2: LNHDA and SQIVND (reference sequence).